The 27 T cell receptor beta chains reported below all come from one sample, sequenced in a study of cytomegalovirus exposure and HLA in healthy donors. 60 Vbeta and 13 Jbeta primers were used in PCR. Sequencing was performed with immunoSEQ multiplex PCR; in TCRdb, only in-frame clones are kept and a portion is missing. This table holds more than 150,000 clones, about 88% found once. Sequenced: PBMCs. The receptors were sampled from a woman in her late teens or twenties in good health and CMV-seronegative.

V and J are TRBV28 and TRBJ2-1; 11 positions match TRBD2. V was clipped by 3 bases and J by 4 bases; unmatched bases: 5. This CDR3 comprises 16 residues. Germline loops: CDR1 MDHEN, CDR2 SYDVKM. The CDR3 here is CASSLIAGGVYNEQFF. CDR3 coding DNA: TGTGCCAGCAGTTTGATAGCGGGAGGGGTATACAATGAGCAGTTCTTC. The entire variable domain, with the rest obtained from reference TRBV28 and TRBJ2-1, is as follows: DVKVTQSSRYLVKRTGEKVFLECVQDMDHENMFWYRQDPGLGLRLIYFSYDVKMKEKGDIPEGYSVSREKKERFSLILESASTNQTSMYLCASSLIAGGVYNEQFFGPGTRLTVL.

V gene TRBV15 combines with J gene TRBJ2-5; TRBD1 matches 9 bases. The CDR3 consists of 14 residues. Germline CDR1 is LNHNV and CDR2 is YYDKDF (reference sequence). Unmatched junction bases numbered 9, after V lost 7 bases and J lost 6 bases. This chain's CDR3 is CATTTDRGGQTQYF. CDR3 coding DNA: TGTGCCACCACTACGGACAGGGGAGGACAGACCCAGTACTTC.

The genes are TRBV19 and TRBJ2-1; D is possibly TRBD2 (5 bases). V gave up 8 bases and J gave up 5 bases, with 25 bases separating them. Per the germline V gene, CDR1 is LNHDA and CDR2 is SQIVND (reference sequence). CDR3 length: 17 amino acids. The CDR3 sequence: CASSPQRSGSVDNEQFF. The CDR3 nucleotides are TGTGCCAGTTCTCCCCAGCGTAGTGGGAGTGTCGACAATGAGCAGTTCTTC.

The chain employs TRBV10-3 and TRBJ1-1; D remains ambiguous. The germline V gene has CDR1 ENHRY and CDR2 SYGVKD. Trimming left V 8 bases short and J 0 bases short, with 13 bases between. This CDR3 has 14 amino acids. In nucleotides, the CDR3 is TGTGCCATCCAGGCAGAAAACATGAACACTGAAGCTTTCTTT. Translated, it gives CAIQAENMNTEAFF.

V is TRBV29-1 and J is TRBJ2-3, with 12 positions matching TRBD2. CDR1 is SQVTM, CDR2 ANQGSEA, per germline. After removal of 1 base from V and 4 bases from J, the junction contained 6 bases not matched to a gene. CDR3 size: 16 residues. In DNA form, the CDR3 reads TGCAGCGTTGAAGGAACTAGCGGGGGGATTGCAGATACGCAGTATTTT. Its translation: CSVEGTSGGIADTQYF.

The gene calls are TRBV7-9 and TRBJ2-5; 12 nucleotides agree with TRBD1. The V segment lost 6 bases and the J segment 6 bases; nucleotides outside the gene matches: 8. Germline assignment: CDR1 SEHNR and CDR2 FQNEAQ (reference sequence). CDR3 size: 15 residues. The CDR3 coding sequence is TGTGCCAGCAGTGGGGGGACAGGGGGCGAAAAGACCCAGTACTTC. Residues: CASSGGTGGEKTQYF.

The CDR3 DNA reads as TGTGCCAGCAGCCTTGGCGGGCCCTACGAGCAGTACTTC. Protein sequence: CASSLGGPYEQYF. The chain joins TRBV6-1 to TRBJ2-7; tentative D call: TRBD2 (5 bases). Trimming removed 6 bases from V and 2 bases from J, with 11 bases in between. The CDR3 is 13 amino acids. Germline V gene sequence: CDR1 MNHNS, CDR2 SASEGT.

The V call is TRBV2, the J call TRBJ2-7, with 7 bases identical to TRBD1. Germline-derived CDR1 and CDR2 are SNHLY and FYNNEI. The CDR3 sequence is 14 residues long. V lost 5 bases and J lost 2; bases outside the gene matches: 6. CDR3 in amino acids: CASSPATGPYEQYF. The CDR3 bases are TGTGCCAGCAGTCCAGCGACAGGGCCCTACGAGCAGTACTTC.

The chain has TRBV18 and TRBJ2-3, with a possible D match to TRBD2 (6 bases). This CDR3 is built from 15 residues. Germline CDR1 KGHSH, CDR2 LQKENI. Trimming left V 0 bases short and J 6 bases short, with 13 bases between. CDR3: CASSPPPGSRDTQYF. The CDR3 DNA follows: TGTGCCAGCTCACCACCGCCCGGGAGTCGGGATACGCAGTATTTT.

The V and J genes are TRBV5-1 and TRBJ2-7, with 7 nucleotides matching TRBD1. Germline loops: CDR1 SGHRS, CDR2 YFSETQ. Trimming at V came to 3 bases and at J to 3 bases, leaving 9 bases not matched to a gene. The CDR3 totals 15 residues. Here the CDR3 reads CASSSPTGNVYEQYF. CDR3 DNA sequence: TGCGCCAGCAGCTCGCCGACAGGGAATGTCTACGAGCAGTACTTC.

The chain links TRBV7-3 to TRBJ2-1, with TRBD2 identical over 8 bases. The CDR3 consists of 16 residues. CDR1 is SGHTA and CDR2 is FQGTGA in the germline V gene. V was pared by 5 bases and J by 2 bases, with 8 bases of the junction left unmatched. The CDR3 loop is CASSLLAAPPYNEQFF. The CDR3 nucleotides read TGTGCCAGCAGCCTACTAGCGGCCCCCCCCTACAATGAGCAGTTCTTC.

The chain couples TRBV9 to TRBJ2-5, with D possibly being TRBD2 (6 bases). The DNA end is more similar to TRBJ2-7, so the J call may be wrong. The germline gives CDR1 SGDLS, CDR2 YYNGEE. This CDR3 is built from 19 residues. The CDR3 DNA follows: TGTGCCAGCAGCGTAGATGGCGTCGCTAGCGAAACTCAAGATTACGAGCAGTACTTC. The encoded protein is CASSVDGVASETQDYEQYF.

The chain couples TRBV7-3 to TRBJ1-6, with D hard to call. Germline values: CDR1 SGHTA, CDR2 FQGTGA. The CDR3 runs 13 residues. V lost 5 bases, J lost 7 bases, and 9 bases lay in between. This chain's CDR3 is CASSPHGNSPLHF. Written as DNA, the CDR3 is TGTGCCAGCAGCCCCCACGGGAATTCACCCCTCCACTTT.

V usage is TRBV7-9 and J usage is TRBJ2-7; the D is unclear. V lost 5 bases and J lost 5, with 7 bases in between. The germline V gene has CDR1 SEHNR and CDR2 FQNEAQ (reference sequence). The CDR3 totals 11 residues. CDR3 region: CASSLRDEQYF. The CDR3 DNA follows: TGTGCCAGCAGCCTAAGAGACGAGCAGTACTTC.

The chain has TRBV10-3 and TRBJ2-1; 8 bases are shared with TRBD2. Germline V CDR1 and CDR2: ENHRY, SYGVKD. The CDR3 spans 16 residues. The V segment lost 5 bases and the J segment 5 bases; nucleotides outside the gene matches: 11. The CDR3: CAISLKAGGTHNEQFF. The CDR3 coding sequence is TGTGCCATCAGTCTTAAGGCGGGGGGCACCCACAATGAGCAGTTCTTC.

The chain combines TRBV5-6 with TRBJ1-2; D uncertain. Trimming shortened V by 0 bases and J by 7 bases, and 7 bases separated the two germline ends. The CDR3 runs to 12 residues. Germline V gives CDR1 SGHDT, CDR2 YYEEEE. CDR3: CASSLAYSGYTF. CDR3 bases: TGTGCCAGCAGCTTGGCCTATAGTGGCTACACCTTC.

The chain recombines TRBV5-1 with TRBJ2-7, with no clear D. Germline V gives CDR1 SGHRS, CDR2 YFSETQ. V was cut by 3 bases and J by 3 bases, with 16 bases left in between. The CDR3 covers 15 residues. The chain's CDR3 is CASSSPRRGSYEQYF. CDR3 nucleotides: TGCGCCAGCAGCTCGCCTCGCCGAGGAAGCTACGAGCAGTACTTC.

This clone was counted once. This sequence joins TRBV4-3 and TRBJ2-1; the D gene is possibly TRBD2 (7 bases). This CDR3 region has 14 residues. V lost 3 bases and J 9 bases, leaving 15 bases between the germline ends. CDR1 is LGHNA, CDR2 YSLEER, per germline. In DNA, the CDR3 is TGCGCCAGCAGCCAGACGGACCGGGGGGCTGAGCAGTTCTTC. It codes for CASSQTDRGAEQFF.

The chain has TRBV11-2 and TRBJ2-7; D is perhaps TRBD2 (6 bases). Germline values: CDR1 SGHAT, CDR2 FQNNGV. V lost 1 base to trimming and J lost 0 bases, with 13 bases between them. The CDR3 contains 16 residues. DNA for the CDR3: TGTGCCAGCAGCTTAGGCCAGAGCGGGTTCTCCTACGAGCAGTACTTC. Its protein is CASSLGQSGFSYEQYF.

The chain uses TRBV28 and TRBJ1-2, with 7 bases aligning to TRBD1. This CDR3 region has 16 residues. With V trimmed by 1 base and J by 5 bases, 10 bases remained unmatched. CDR1 and CDR2 (germline): MDHEN, SYDVKM. CDR3 amino acids: CASSLFHVGGAYGYTF. The CDR3 DNA follows: TGTGCCAGCAGTTTATTCCACGTAGGGGGCGCGTATGGCTACACCTTC.

This chain's CDR3 is CASSLGQANQPQHF. The CDR3, as DNA: TGTGCCAGCAGCTTAGGACAGGCGAATCAGCCCCAGCATTTT. The V call is TRBV7-2, the J call TRBJ1-5, with D possibly TRBD1 on 6 matching bases. Trimming pared 1 base from V and 4 bases from J, leaving 8 bases between. The germline V gene has CDR1 SGHTA and CDR2 FQGNSA. The CDR3 contains 14 residues.

The genes are TRBV29-1 and TRBJ2-3, with 9 bases matching TRBD1. The CDR3 totals 15 residues. Germline CDR1 reads SQVTM; CDR2 reads ANQGSEA. V shed 3 bases, J shed 6 bases, and the junction held 10 bases outside the gene matches. For the CDR3, the DNA is TGCAGCGTTGAGGGGGACAGGGTCTTTTGGGATACGCAGTATTTT. Translating it yields CSVEGDRVFWDTQYF.

The chain couples TRBV7-6 to TRBJ2-7; 7 bases match TRBD2. Germline V gene lookup returns CDR1 SGHVS and CDR2 FNYEAQ. V dropped 5 bases and J dropped 7; count of bases not matched to a gene: 2. CDR3 size: 11 residues. The CDR3: CASSPGGEQYF. CDR3 bases: TGTGCCAGCAGCCCGGGGGGAGAGCAGTACTTC.

The chain carries TRBV27 and TRBJ2-5; TRBD2 matches 9 bases. The J call may be in error: the DNA end matches TRBJ2-7 better. Germline V gives CDR1 MNHEY, CDR2 SMNVEV (reference sequence). This CDR3 region has 16 residues. In nucleotides, the CDR3 is TGTGCCAGCAGTCCTCTAGCGGGGACCCTTTACTACGAGCAGTACTTC. Encoded protein: CASSPLAGTLYYEQYF.

The chain recombines TRBV7-6 with TRBJ1-3; D gene ambiguous. This CDR3 spans 13 amino acids. V was cut by 5 bases and J by 5 bases, with 10 bases left in between. Germline CDR1 and CDR2: SGHVS and FNYEAQ. This CDR3 reads CASSESTRNTIYF. Written as DNA, the CDR3 is TGTGCCAGCAGCGAGTCTACTCGAAACACCATATATTTT. The full variable domain, completed using reference TRBV7-6 and TRBJ1-3, is GAGVSQSPRYKVTKRGQDVALRCDPISGHVSLYWYRQALGQGPEFLTYFNYEAQQDKSGLPNDRFSAERPEGSISTLTIQRTEQRDSAMYRCASSESTRNTIYFGEGSWLTVV.

The chain combines TRBV19 with TRBJ2-1; 11 bases fit TRBD1. The CDR3 covers 15 residues. Germline CDR1 reads LNHDA; CDR2 reads SQIVND (reference sequence). Losses at the gene ends were 7 bases for V and 8 bases for J; bases not matched to a gene: 10. The CDR3, as DNA: TGTGCCAGTACTGGGATCGGGGACAGGGGGTATGAGCAGTTCTTC. It translates to CASTGIGDRGYEQFF.

The J gene is TRBJ2-5, the V gene TRBV2, with TRBD2 matching over 8 bases. The germline gives CDR1 SNHLY, CDR2 FYNNEI. The CDR3 length is 15 residues. The trim removed 4 bases at V and 5 bases at J, leaving 9 bases unmatched. As DNA, the CDR3 is TGTGCCAGCAGTGTGAATAGCGGGGTCGTTGAGACCCAGTACTTC. Its translation is CASSVNSGVVETQYF.